The T cell receptor beta chain under discussion was sequenced for a study of regulatory T cells in long-lasting Graves disease. The time point was: persistent/refractory GD, antithyroid drugs over 5 years with positive TRAb. PBMC RNA served as the TCR library source. Investigators prepared the TCR beta libraries by applying iRepertoire HTBI primers and Arm-PCR of CDR3 regions. TCRdb analysed the multiplex PCR reads with MiXCR anew, one entry per CDR3 protein. The table lists a few hundred thousand distinct CDR3 sequences, around a fifth of them singletons. In its sample, this clonotype was seen many times. The clonotype originates from a female donor with Graves disease. Source: peripheral blood mononuclear cells (PBMCs), taken when the disease was refractory, from a patient treated with antithyroid drugs.

The DNA for the CDR3 is TGTGCCTGGAGTCCGACAGGGCTCTATGGCTACACCTTC. Its translation: CAWSPTGLYGYTF. V gene TRBV30 combines with J gene TRBJ1-2; TRBD1 aligns across 7 bases. This CDR3 comprises 13 residues. The V gene's germline CDR1 is GTSNPN and CDR2 SVGIG (reference sequence). Trimming removed 2 bases from V and 4 bases from J; junction bases left unmatched: 4. Full variable domain (missing parts from reference TRBV30 and TRBJ1-2): SQTIHQWPATLVQPVGSPLSLECTVEGTSNPNLYWYRQAAGRGLQLLFYSVGIGQISSEVPQNLSASRPQDRQFILSSKKLLLSDSGFYLCAWSPTGLYGYTFGSGTRLTVV.